One sample yielded the 2 T cell receptor beta chains listed below, sequenced in a study of long-term antiretroviral therapy in people with HIV. Run at survey level, the immunoSEQ assay was version v3.0. Some clones are missing from TCRdb's copy, which holds only in-frame ones; the method was immunoSEQ multiplex PCR. The table lists 18,000 or so clones, roughly 78% of them singletons. Material: unsorted PBMCs, obtained at the start of antiretroviral therapy, before treatment. The receptors were gathered from a woman aged 40 to 49 with HIV.

This clone appeared a single time. This chain connects TRBV6-5 to TRBJ2-7, with TRBD2 matching 10 bases. V shed 1 base and J 5 bases; nucleotides not matched to a gene: 8. CDR3 length: 16 residues. CDR1 and CDR2 (germline): MNHEY, SVGAGI. CDR3 nucleotides: TGTGCCAGCAGTTACTGGGCTAGCGGGGGCCTAGACGAGCAGTACTTC. It translates to CASSYWASGGLDEQYF.

The chain recombines TRBV11-1 with TRBJ1-1; 7 bases fit TRBD1. The CDR3 is 14 residues long. Germline CDR1 SGHAT, CDR2 FQDESV (reference sequence). V trimming: 5 bases; J trimming: 4 bases; junction bases outside the gene matches: 7. CDR3 residues: CASSINRGGTEAFF. As DNA, the CDR3 is TGTGCCAGCAGCATCAACAGGGGTGGCACTGAAGCTTTCTTT.